This T cell receptor (beta chain) originates from a study of PD-L1 blockade in urothelial cancer. The time point: peripheral blood 6 weeks after treatment start. This CDR3 region has 18 residues. Losses at the gene ends were 1 base for V and 0 bases for J; bases not matched to a gene: 2. Germline CDR1 reads LGHNA; CDR2 reads YNFKEQ. This table comes from immunoSEQ multiplex PCR, and its TCRdb copy is limited to in-frame clones, with some not included. The sample carries around 110,000 clones, roughly 90% recorded once. Sequences were derived from PBMCs, sampled around atezolizumab (anti-PD-L1) treatment. The chain employs TRBV4-2 and TRBJ2-2; 13 bases are shared with TRBD2. This TCR came from a man in his 60s with urothelial cancer. The CDR3 sequence is CASSQGTSGSANTGELFF. CDR3 sequence (DNA): TGTGCCAGCAGCCAAGGGACTAGCGGGAGTGCGAACACCGGGGAGCTGTTTTTT.